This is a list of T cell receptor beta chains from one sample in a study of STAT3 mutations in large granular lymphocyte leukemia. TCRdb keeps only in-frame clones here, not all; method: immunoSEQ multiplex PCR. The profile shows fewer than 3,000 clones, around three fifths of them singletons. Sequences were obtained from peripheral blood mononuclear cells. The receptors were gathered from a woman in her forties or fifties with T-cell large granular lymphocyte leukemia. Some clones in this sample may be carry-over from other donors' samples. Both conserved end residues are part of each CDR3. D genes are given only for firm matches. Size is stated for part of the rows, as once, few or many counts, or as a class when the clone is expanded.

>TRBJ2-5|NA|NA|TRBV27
CASSLQAGRGTQYF
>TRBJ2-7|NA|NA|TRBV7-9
CASSLEGTLPYEQYF
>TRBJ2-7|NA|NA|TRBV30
CAWSRALPYEQYF
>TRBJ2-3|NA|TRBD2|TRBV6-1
CASSGGGLAGVYDTQYF
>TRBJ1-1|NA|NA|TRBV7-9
CASSLVAGNTEAFF
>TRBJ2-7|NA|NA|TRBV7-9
CASRQTKDTSYEQYF
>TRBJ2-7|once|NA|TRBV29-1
CSVVQSHDRRGYPSGEQYF
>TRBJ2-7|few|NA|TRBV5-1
CASSPEGRQNYEQYF
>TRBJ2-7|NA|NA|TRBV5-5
CASSLSFYEQYF
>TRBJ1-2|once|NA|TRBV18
CASSPSNVGGYTF
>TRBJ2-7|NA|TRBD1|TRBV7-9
CASSLYRGTYEQYF
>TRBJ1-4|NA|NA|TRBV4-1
CASSHLQVNEKLFF
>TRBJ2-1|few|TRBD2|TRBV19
CASSTRDYLSYNEQFF
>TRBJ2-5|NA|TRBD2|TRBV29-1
CSVEGGGLAGRQETQYF
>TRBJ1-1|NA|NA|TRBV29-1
CSVWDSAEAFF
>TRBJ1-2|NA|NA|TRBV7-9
CASSPDSVYGYTF
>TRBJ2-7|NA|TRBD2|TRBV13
CASSLLSGASYEQYF
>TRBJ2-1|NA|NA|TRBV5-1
CASSLGEISDLYHNEQFF
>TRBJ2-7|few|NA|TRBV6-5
CASSYSNPSVYEQYF
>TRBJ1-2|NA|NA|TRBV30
CAWSWESFYGYTF
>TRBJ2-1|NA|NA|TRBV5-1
CASSLARGISYNEQFF
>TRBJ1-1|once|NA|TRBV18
CASSPSTGTYTEAFF
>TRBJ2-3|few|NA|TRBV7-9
CASSWPTSTDTQYF
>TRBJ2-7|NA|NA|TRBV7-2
CASSLVNEQYF
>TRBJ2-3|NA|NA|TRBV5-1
CASSSRAAADTQYF
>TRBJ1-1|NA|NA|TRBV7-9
CASSLDGEAFF
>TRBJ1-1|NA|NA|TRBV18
CASSPGADTEAFF
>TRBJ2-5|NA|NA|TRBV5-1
CASSSGAVRWGAKTQYF
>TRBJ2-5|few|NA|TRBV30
CAWSSSVKGTQYF
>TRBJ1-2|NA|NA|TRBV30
CAWIEGGRNYGYTF
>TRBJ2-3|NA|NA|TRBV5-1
CASSLVPDTDTQYF
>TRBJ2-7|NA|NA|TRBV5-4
CASSGAGSPNEQYF
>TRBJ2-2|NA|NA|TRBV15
CATSGIVGNTGELFF
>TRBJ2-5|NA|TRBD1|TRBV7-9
CASSSGTGVETQYF
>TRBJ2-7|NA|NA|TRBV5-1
CASSLGDWNYEQYF
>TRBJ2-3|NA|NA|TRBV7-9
CASSQLARGTDTQYF
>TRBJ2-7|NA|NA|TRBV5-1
CASSFGVEYEQYF
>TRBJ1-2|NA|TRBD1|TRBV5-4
CASSLPGTAYGYTF
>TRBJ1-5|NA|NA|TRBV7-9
CASSLGTSSNQPQHF
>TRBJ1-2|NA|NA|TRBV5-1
CASSPSPDSLYGYTF
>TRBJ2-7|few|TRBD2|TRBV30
CAWSSGTRGTSGPYEQYF
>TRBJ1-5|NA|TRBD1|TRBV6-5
CASSLQGNQPQHF
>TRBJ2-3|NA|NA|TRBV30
CAWSVQSGGDTQYF
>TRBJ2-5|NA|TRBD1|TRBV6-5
CASSYSGDSTETQYF
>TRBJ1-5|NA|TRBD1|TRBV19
CASSVTGANQPQHF
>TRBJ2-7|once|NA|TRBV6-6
CASSYSEGTEQYF
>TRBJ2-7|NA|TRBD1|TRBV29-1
CSVAHRDRVHEQYF
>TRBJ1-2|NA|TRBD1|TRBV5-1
CASSLTGDYGYTF
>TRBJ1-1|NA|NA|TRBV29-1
CSVQPGTNTEAFF
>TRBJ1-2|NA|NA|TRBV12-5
CASGLDVAWGYTF
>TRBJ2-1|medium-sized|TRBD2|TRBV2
CASSDLAGMLGRQFF
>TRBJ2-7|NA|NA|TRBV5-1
CASSPDSYEQYF
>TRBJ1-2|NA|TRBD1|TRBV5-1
CASSLGQGHYGYTF
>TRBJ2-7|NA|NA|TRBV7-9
CASSFTQGDYEQYF
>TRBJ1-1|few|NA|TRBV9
CASSVEETGTNTEAFF